This TCR beta chain emerged from a study of CD8 T cells in ankylosing spondylitis. Overall study results and limits: Significantly higher representation of disease-linked clones was reported for matched ankylosing spondylitis synovial fluid. Seemingly characteristic of ankylosing spondylitis blood was a TCR beta motif consisting of eight highly homologous variants.

A quantitative 5'-RACE method, one with molecular barcodes, was used to make TCR beta libraries. TCRdb reprocessed the 5' RACE reads via MiXCR and lists one record per CDR3 protein. The sample lists some 200,000 distinct CDR3 sequences; 18% were seen once. The CDR3 length is 13 residues. Losses at the gene ends were 4 bases for V and 5 bases for J; bases not matched to a gene: 2. The germline gives CDR1 KGHSH, CDR2 LQKENI. On this clonotype: Its antigen is unidentified.

The specimen sequenced was blood, either unsorted or a sorted T cell fraction (not recorded which). The sequence was collected from a male donor aged 5 to 29 with ankylosing spondylitis or in good health (not recorded which). The chain joins TRBV18 to TRBJ2-5; 9 positions agree with TRBD1. The CDR3, as DNA: TGTGCCAGCTCACGGGACAGGGATGAGACCCAGTACTTC. Translation: CASSRDRDETQYF.